Sequencing of this T cell receptor beta chain was carried out in a study of blood T cell repertoires in COVID-19. Study context: Researchers got acute and convalescent COVID-19 samples from the United States, Italy and Spain. T cells, B-cell-depleted T cells, or PBMCs provided the cDNA or gDNA that served as material.

Losses at the gene ends were 4 bases for V and 3 bases for J; bases not matched to a gene: 12. The CDR3 is 16 residues long. Germline V lookup: CDR1 SNHLY, CDR2 FYNNEI. Authors' data handling: Amplified reference gene primers provided the basis for estimating nucleated cell counts. This table comes from immunoSEQ multiplex PCR, and its TCRdb copy is limited to in-frame clones, with some not included. The V and J calls and the clone size are those of that table, but D and trimming were determined from the DNA. The table records tens of thousands of clones, 80% of them present only once. The chain combines TRBV2 with TRBJ2-7; TRBD1 aligns across 7 bases. The sample taken for sequencing was peripheral blood. The clonotype originates from a woman older than 75 with acute or convalescent COVID-19. CDR3 sequence reads: CASSVDYRGRSYEQYF. The CDR3 DNA follows: TGTGCCAGCAGTGTCGACTACAGGGGTCGGAGCTACGAGCAGTACTTC.